This T cell receptor (beta chain) was captured in a study of human T cells and chemical hapten exposure. This clonotype appeared many times. Germline trimming cut 11 bases from V and 6 bases from J; bases unmatched to any gene: 21. The germline CDR1 and CDR2 sequences are LGHDT and YNNKEL (reference sequence). The CDR3 contains 19 residues. TCRdb re-analysed the RACE reads in MiXCR, keeping a single row per CDR3 protein. The table lists about 380,000 distinct CDR3 sequences, approximately 4.4% of them singletons. Described time point: patch test 1, 2 weeks after DPC sensitization. Treatment in this sample: therapeutic diphenylcyclopropenone sensitization with weekly scalp DPC.

The source of this sequence is a woman aged 45 to 65 with alopecia areata. Some clones in this sample may be carry-over from other donors' samples. This specimen consisted of whole blood, obtained in connection with sensitization to the hapten diphenylcyclopropenone (DPC). J is TRBJ2-3 and V is TRBV3-1, with TRBD2 matching 15 bases. The CDR3 loop is CASSRTGTSGRFGEDTQYF. As DNA, the CDR3 is TGTGCCTCCTCGAGAACCGGGACTAGCGGGAGGTTCGGAGAGGATACGCAGTATTTT.